What follows are 13 T cell receptor beta chains derived from one specimen sequenced in a study of blood T cell repertoires in COVID-19. Measured with immunoSEQ multiplex PCR; TCRdb has only the in-frame clones, and not every one. The data hold roughly 140,000 clones, with around 81% observed a single time. Sequencing used peripheral blood. All receptors derive from a human donor with acute or convalescent COVID-19. The donor label of this sample is uncertain.

This chain connects TRBV6-5 to TRBJ2-1; a possible D gene is TRBD1 (8 bases). The CDR3 spans 15 residues. Germline V gene data show CDR1 as MNHEY and CDR2 as SVGAGI. Trimming left V 6 bases short and J 4 bases short, with 16 bases between. The CDR3 DNA reads as TGTGCCAGCAGGGTGGACAGGGACTATTACAATGAGCAGTTCTTC. Translating it yields CASRVDRDYYNEQFF.

V usage is TRBV11-2 and J usage is TRBJ1-1; TRBD1 aligns across 9 bases. The CDR3 contains 12 residues. Germline loops: CDR1 SGHAT, CDR2 FQNNGV. With V trimmed by 5 bases and J by 10 bases, 5 bases remained unmatched. The CDR3 sequence is CASSAGTGSAFF. The CDR3 nucleotides read TGTGCCAGCAGCGCTGGGACAGGGTCAGCTTTCTTT.

The sample holds one count of this clone. The V gene is TRBV6-1, the J gene TRBJ1-1; D gene ambiguous. Germline CDR1 is MNHNS and CDR2 is SASEGT. V lost 2 bases, J lost 5 bases, and 9 bases lay in between. The CDR3 is 13 residues long. This CDR3 reads CASSETRATEAFF. As DNA, the CDR3 is TGTGCCAGCAGTGAAACGCGGGCTACTGAAGCTTTCTTT.

The chain employs TRBV9 and TRBJ1-1; D ambiguous. In germline, CDR1 is SGDLS, CDR2 YYNGEE. The V end was cut by 0 bases, the J end by 6 bases, with 15 bases between. CDR3 length: 15 amino acids. Here the CDR3 reads CASSVDGGSGAEAFF. CDR3 bases: TGTGCCAGCAGCGTAGACGGAGGGTCAGGCGCTGAAGCTTTCTTT.

This CDR3 is CAWSDKGQGGYTF. In DNA form, the CDR3 reads TGTGCCTGGAGTGATAAGGGGCAGGGGGGCTACACCTTC. The genes are TRBV30 and TRBJ1-2, with D possibly TRBD1 on 6 matching bases. The CDR3 extends over 13 amino acids. V lost 1 base and J lost 8, with 14 bases in between. Germline assignment: CDR1 GTSNPN and CDR2 SVGIG (reference sequence).

This clone was recorded at least ten times. V gene TRBV29-1 combines with J gene TRBJ2-7; 9 positions match TRBD1. The ends lost 6 bases at V and 2 bases at J; junction bases unmatched: 8. The CDR3 loop spans 14 amino acids. CDR1 SQVTM and CDR2 ANQGSEA come from the germline V gene. CDR3 DNA: TGCAGCGTGGGGACAGGGAGAGCCCCCTACGAGCAGTACGTC. Translating it yields CSVGTGRAPYEQYV.

The chain uses TRBV19 and TRBJ2-3; D unclear. The CDR3 is 13 amino acids. The ends were cut back, 6 bases at V and 3 bases at J, with 10 bases in the middle. CDR1 LNHDA and CDR2 SQIVND come from the germline V gene (reference sequence). In nucleotides, the CDR3 is TGTGCCAGTAGAAGAGCTGGTACAGATACGCAGTATTTT. Protein sequence: CASRRAGTDTQYF.

The chain joins TRBV7-9 to TRBJ1-4, with D maybe TRBD1 (5 bases). Germline lookup yields CDR1 SEHNR and CDR2 FQNEAQ (reference sequence). The CDR3 sequence is 14 residues long. Trimming removed 3 bases at V and 10 bases at J, with 15 bases between. The CDR3 DNA reads as TGTGCCAGCAGCTTGGAGACAGAGCGAGGAAAACTGTTTTTT. Protein product: CASSLETERGKLFF.

The table lists this clone with a count of one. This chain links TRBV7-9 with TRBJ2-1, with D unclear. The V end lost 5 bases, the J end lost 2 bases, and 13 bases lay between the germline ends. CDR1 and CDR2 (germline): SEHNR, FQNEAQ (reference sequence). This CDR3 is built from 15 residues. The CDR3 loop reads CASSHSLRPYNEQFF. CDR3 nucleotides: TGTGCCAGCAGCCACAGCCTTAGGCCCTACAATGAGCAGTTCTTC.

The V and J genes are TRBV5-1 and TRBJ1-1; 8 nucleotides match TRBD1. From germline, CDR1 is SGHRS and CDR2 YFSETQ. Germline trimming cut 7 bases from V and 0 bases from J; bases unmatched to any gene: 5. This CDR3 contains 14 residues. The CDR3 loop reads CASGTGNMNTEAFF. CDR3 coding DNA: TGCGCCAGCGGGACAGGTAATATGAACACTGAAGCTTTCTTT.

The chain carries TRBV4-2 and TRBJ2-2; no clear D gene. The CDR3 has 15 amino acids. Germline-derived CDR1 and CDR2 are LGHNA and YNFKEQ. Trimming removed 1 base at V and 2 bases at J, with 8 bases between. For the CDR3, the DNA is TGTGCCAGCAGCCAAGCGCGGCTCAACACCGGGGAGCTGTTTTTT. Amino acid sequence: CASSQARLNTGELFF.

This chain connects TRBV19 to TRBJ1-4; unclear D gene. Trimming removed 3 bases at V and 0 bases at J, with 8 bases between. Germline lookup yields CDR1 LNHDA and CDR2 SQIVND (reference sequence). CDR3 length: 15 residues. For the CDR3, the DNA is TGTGCCAGTAGTATGTCGGGAGCAACTAATGAAAAACTGTTTTTT. Translating gives CASSMSGATNEKLFF.

The rearrangement joins TRBV15 to TRBJ1-6; D gene ambiguous. Germline V gene lookup returns CDR1 LNHNV and CDR2 YYDKDF (reference sequence). The CDR3 runs 17 residues. The germline V and J ends were trimmed by 0 bases and 0 bases, with 9 bases remaining between them. DNA for the CDR3: TGTGCCACCAGCAGAGATCTTACCAGCTCCTATAATTCACCCCTCCACTTT. This sequence encodes CATSRDLTSSYNSPLHF.